This T cell receptor beta chain was observed in a study of OX40 agonist ivuxolimab in advanced cancers. Study-wide context: Patient treatment consisted of intravenous ivuxolimab administration every 2 weeks at 0.01 to 10 mg/kg. From 23 to 79 years was the age range, with a mean of around 60 years, and about 78% were male.

Study-level findings and limits: Partial responders at 0.1-3.0 mg/kg showed near-lowest clonal expansion.

A remark on this clone: The antigen remains unidentified.

Germline V gives CDR1 MNHEY, CDR2 SMNVEV (reference sequence). This CDR3 is built from 17 residues. V gave up 4 bases and J gave up 0 bases, with 13 bases separating them. Libraries were prepared by immunoSEQ multiplex PCR; TCRdb keeps only in-frame clonotypes and omits some of them. The sample has about 44,000 clones, over 85% seen once. This material consisted of CD4+ or CD8+ T cells sorted from blood, taken in a trial of the OX40 agonist ivuxolimab. The receptor comes from an adult with an advanced solid tumor such as melanoma, head and neck, liver or kidney cancer. This rearrangement joins TRBV27 to TRBJ1-6; a possible D gene is TRBD1 (6 bases). The CDR3 DNA reads TGTGCCAGCAGTTCGACAGGCTTTAGCTCCTATAATTCACCCCTCCACTTT. Translating it yields CASSSTGFSSYNSPLHF.